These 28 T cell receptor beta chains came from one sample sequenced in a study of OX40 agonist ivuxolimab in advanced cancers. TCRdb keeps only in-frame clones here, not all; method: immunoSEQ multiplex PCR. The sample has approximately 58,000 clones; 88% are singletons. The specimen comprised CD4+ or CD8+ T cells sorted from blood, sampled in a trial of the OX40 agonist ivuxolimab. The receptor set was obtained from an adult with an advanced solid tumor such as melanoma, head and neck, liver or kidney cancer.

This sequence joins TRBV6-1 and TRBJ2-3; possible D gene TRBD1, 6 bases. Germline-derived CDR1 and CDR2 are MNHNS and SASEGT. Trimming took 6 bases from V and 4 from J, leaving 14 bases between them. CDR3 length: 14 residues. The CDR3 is CASRDSISSDTQYF. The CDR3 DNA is TGTGCCAGCAGGGACAGCATTTCGTCAGATACGCAGTATTTT.

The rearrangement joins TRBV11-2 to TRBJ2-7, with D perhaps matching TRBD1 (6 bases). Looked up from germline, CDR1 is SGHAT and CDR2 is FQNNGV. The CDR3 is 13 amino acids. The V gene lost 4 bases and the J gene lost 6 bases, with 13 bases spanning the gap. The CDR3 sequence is CASSSSGQFEQYF. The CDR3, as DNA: TGTGCCAGCAGCTCTTCAGGACAGTTCGAGCAGTACTTC.

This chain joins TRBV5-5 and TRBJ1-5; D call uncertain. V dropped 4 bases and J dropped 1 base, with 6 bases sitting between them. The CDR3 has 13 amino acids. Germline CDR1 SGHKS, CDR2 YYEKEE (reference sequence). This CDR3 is CASSLESNQPQHF. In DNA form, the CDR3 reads TGTGCCAGCAGCCTGGAGAGCAATCAGCCCCAGCATTTT.

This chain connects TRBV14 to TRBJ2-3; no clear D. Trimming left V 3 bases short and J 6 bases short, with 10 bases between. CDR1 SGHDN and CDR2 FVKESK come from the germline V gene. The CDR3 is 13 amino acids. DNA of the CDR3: TGTGCCAGCAGCCAGATGCGGCGTGATACGCAGTATTTT. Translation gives CASSQMRRDTQYF. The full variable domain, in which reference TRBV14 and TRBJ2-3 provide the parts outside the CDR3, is EAGVTQFPSHSVIEKGQTVTLRCDPISGHDNLYWYRRVMGKEIKFLLHFVKESKQDESGMPNNRFLAERTGGTYSTLKVQPAELEDSGVYFCASSQMRRDTQYFGPGTRLTVL.

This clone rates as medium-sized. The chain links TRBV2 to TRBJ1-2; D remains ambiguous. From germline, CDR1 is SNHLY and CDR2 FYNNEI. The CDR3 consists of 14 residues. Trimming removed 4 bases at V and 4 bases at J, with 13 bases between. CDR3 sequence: CASSGRASSYGYTF. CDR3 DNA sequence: TGTGCCAGCAGTGGAAGGGCTTCTAGCTATGGCTACACCTTC.

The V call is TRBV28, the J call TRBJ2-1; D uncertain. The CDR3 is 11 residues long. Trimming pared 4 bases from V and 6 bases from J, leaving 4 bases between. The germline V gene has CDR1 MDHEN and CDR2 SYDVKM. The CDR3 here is CASSYPNEQFF. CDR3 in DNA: TGTGCCAGCAGTTACCCCAATGAGCAGTTCTTC.

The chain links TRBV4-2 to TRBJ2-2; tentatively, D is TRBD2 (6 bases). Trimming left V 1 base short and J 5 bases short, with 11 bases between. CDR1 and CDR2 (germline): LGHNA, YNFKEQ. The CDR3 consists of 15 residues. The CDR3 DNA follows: TGTGCCAGCAGCCAAGTGGGGGGACGGACCGGGGAGCTGTTTTTT. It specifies CASSQVGGRTGELFF.

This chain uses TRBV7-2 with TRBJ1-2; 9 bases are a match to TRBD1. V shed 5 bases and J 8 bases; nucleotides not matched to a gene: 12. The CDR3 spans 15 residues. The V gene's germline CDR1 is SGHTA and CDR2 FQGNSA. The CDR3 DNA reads TGTGCCAGCAGCGCACAGACAGGGGGGCGTTGGGGCTACACCTTC. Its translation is CASSAQTGGRWGYTF.

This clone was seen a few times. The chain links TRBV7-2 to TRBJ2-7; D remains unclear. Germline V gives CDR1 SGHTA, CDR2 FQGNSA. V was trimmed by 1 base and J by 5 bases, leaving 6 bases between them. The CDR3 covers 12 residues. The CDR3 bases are TGTGCCAGCAGCTTAGATCGCCACGAGCAGTACTTC. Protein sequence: CASSLDRHEQYF.

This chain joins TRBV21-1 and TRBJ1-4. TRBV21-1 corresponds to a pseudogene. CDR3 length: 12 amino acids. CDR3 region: CATSRPLGKLFF. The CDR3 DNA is TGTGCCACCTCCCGGCCCTTGGGAAAACTGTTTTTT.

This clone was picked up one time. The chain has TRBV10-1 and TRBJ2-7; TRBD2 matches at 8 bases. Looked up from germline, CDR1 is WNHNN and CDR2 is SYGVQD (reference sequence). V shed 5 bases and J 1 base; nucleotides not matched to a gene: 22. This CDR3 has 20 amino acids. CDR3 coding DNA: TGCGCCAGCAGTAAATCCTTCACCCCTAGGCGGGAGGTCTTATCCTACGAGCAGTACTTC. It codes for CASSKSFTPRREVLSYEQYF.

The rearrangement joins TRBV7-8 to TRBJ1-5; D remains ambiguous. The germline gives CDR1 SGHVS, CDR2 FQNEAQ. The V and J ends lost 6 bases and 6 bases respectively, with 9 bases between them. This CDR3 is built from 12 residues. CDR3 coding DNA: TGTGCCAGCAGTTCCTGGTCTCAGCCCCAGCATTTT. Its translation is CASSSWSQPQHF.

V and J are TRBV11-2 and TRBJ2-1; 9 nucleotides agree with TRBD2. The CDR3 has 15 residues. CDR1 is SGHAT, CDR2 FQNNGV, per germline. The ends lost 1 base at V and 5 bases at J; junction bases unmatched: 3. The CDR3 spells CASSLGLAENNEQFF. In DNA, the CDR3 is TGTGCCAGCAGCTTAGGACTAGCGGAAAACAATGAGCAGTTCTTC. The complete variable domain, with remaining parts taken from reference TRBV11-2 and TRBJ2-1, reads EAGVAQSPRYKIIEKRQSVAFWCNPISGHATLYWYQQILGQGPKLLIQFQNNGVVDDSQLPKDRFSAERLKGVDSTLKIQPAKLEDSAVYLCASSLGLAENNEQFFGPGTRLTVL.

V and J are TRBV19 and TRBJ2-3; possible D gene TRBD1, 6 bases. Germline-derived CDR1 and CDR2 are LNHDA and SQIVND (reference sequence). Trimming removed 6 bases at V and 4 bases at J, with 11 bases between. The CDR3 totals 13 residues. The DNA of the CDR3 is TGTGCCAGTAGACTCACAGGGTCAGATACGCAGTATTTT. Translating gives CASRLTGSDTQYF. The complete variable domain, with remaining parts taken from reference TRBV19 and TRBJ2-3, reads DGGITQSPKYLFRKEGQNVTLSCEQNLNHDAMYWYRQDPGQGLRLIYYSQIVNDFQKGDIAEGYSVSREKKESFPLTVTSAQKNPTAFYLCASRLTGSDTQYFGPGTRLTVL.

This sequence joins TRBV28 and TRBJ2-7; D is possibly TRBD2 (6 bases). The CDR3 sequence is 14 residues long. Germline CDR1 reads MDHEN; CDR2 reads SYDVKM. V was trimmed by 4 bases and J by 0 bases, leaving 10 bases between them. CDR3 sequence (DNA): TGTGCCAGCAGTTCCGGGGGTAACTCCTACGAGCAGTACTTC. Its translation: CASSSGGNSYEQYF.

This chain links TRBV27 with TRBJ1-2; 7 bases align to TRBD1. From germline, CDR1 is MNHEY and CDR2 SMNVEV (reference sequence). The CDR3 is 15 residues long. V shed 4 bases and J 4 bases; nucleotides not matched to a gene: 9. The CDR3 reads CASSSRDSRGYGYTF. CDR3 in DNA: TGTGCCAGCAGTTCAAGGGACAGCCGGGGCTATGGCTACACCTTC.

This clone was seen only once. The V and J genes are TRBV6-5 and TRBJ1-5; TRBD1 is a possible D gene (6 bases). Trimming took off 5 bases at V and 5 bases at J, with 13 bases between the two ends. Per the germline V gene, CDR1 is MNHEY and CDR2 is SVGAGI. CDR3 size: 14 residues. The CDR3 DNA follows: TGTGCCAGCAGTGGAGAACAGGGTTATCAGCCCCAGCATTTT. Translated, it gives CASSGEQGYQPQHF.

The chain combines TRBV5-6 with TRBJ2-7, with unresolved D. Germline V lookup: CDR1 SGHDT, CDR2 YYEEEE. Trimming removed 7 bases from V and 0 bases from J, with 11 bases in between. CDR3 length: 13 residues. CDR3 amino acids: CASPGRISYEQYF. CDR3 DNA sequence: TGTGCCAGCCCCGGCAGGATCTCCTACGAGCAGTACTTC.

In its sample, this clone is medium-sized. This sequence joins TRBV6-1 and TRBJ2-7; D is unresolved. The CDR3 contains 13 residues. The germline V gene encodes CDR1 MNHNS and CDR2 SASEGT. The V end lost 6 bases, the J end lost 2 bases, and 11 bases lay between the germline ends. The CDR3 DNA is TGTGCCAGCAGCAACATGGCCCCCTACGAGCAGTACTTC. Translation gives CASSNMAPYEQYF.

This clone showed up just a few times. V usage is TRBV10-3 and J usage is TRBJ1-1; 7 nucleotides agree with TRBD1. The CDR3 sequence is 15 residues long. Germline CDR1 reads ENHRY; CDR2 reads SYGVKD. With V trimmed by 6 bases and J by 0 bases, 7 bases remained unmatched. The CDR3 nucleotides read TGTGCCATCAGGGACAGGCGGGACATGAACACTGAAGCTTTCTTT. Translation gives CAIRDRRDMNTEAFF.

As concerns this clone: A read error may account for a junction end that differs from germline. CDR3 amino acids: CASINGLAEAF. The CDR3 region has the DNA TGTGCCAGTATTAATGGGCTAGCGGAAGCATTT. The chain carries TRBV5-6 and TRBJ2-3; 7 bases align to TRBD2. CDR1 and CDR2 (germline): SGHDT, YYEEEE. The length of the CDR3 is 11 residues. Drawing the rest from reference TRBV5-6 and TRBJ2-3, the complete variable domain is DAGVTQSPTHLIKTRGQQVTLRCSPKSGHDTVSWYQQALGQGPQFIFQYYEEEERQRGNFPDRFSGHQFPNYSSELNVNALLLGDSALYLCASINGLAEAFGPGTRLTVL.

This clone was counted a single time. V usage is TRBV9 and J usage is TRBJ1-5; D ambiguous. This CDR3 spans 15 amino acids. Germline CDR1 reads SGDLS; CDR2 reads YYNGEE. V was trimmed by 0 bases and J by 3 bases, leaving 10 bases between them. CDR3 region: CASSVGYEINQPQHF. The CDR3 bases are TGTGCCAGCAGCGTAGGATACGAAATCAATCAGCCCCAGCATTTT.

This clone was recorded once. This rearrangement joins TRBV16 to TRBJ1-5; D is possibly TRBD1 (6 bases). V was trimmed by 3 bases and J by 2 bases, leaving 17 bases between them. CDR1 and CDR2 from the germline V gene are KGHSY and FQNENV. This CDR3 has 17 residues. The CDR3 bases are TGTGCCAGCAGCCACCGGACAGCGACGGCAGGCAATCAGCCCCAGCATTTT. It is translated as CASSHRTATAGNQPQHF.

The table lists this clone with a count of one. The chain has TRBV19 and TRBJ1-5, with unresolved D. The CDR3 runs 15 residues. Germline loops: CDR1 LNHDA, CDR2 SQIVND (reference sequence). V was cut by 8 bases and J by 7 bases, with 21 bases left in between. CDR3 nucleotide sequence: TGTGCCAGTCAGAGCCTCGGGATGCCTGTCCAGCCCCAGCATTTT. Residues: CASQSLGMPVQPQHF.

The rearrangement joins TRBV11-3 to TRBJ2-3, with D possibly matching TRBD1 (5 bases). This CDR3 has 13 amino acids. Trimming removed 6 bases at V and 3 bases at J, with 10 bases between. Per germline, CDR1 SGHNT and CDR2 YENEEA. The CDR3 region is CASSLSGTDTQYF. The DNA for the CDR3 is TGTGCCAGCAGTCTCTCAGGGACAGATACGCAGTATTTT.

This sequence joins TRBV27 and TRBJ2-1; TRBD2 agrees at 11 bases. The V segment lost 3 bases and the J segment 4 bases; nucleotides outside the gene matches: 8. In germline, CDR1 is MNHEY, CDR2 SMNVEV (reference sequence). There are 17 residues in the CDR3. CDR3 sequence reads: CASSFLAGGPRYNEQFF. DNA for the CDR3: TGTGCCAGCAGTTTTTTAGCGGGAGGGCCTAGATACAATGAGCAGTTCTTC.

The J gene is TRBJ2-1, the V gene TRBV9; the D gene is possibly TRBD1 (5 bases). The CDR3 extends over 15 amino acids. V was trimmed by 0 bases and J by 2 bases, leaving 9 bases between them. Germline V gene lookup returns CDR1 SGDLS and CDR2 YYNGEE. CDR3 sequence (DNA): TGTGCCAGCAGCGTAGCTGGGGCTCCCTACAATGAGCAGTTCTTC. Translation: CASSVAGAPYNEQFF.

The CDR3 protein is CASSLDFGETDTQYF. In DNA, the CDR3 is TGCGCCAGCAGCTTGGACTTCGGTGAGACAGATACGCAGTATTTT. V is TRBV5-1 and J is TRBJ2-3; D is unclear. The germline CDR1 and CDR2 sequences are SGHRS and YFSETQ. The CDR3 loop spans 15 amino acids. Trimming stripped 0 bases from V and 3 bases from J, with 11 bases between. Filled out from reference TRBV5-1 and TRBJ2-3, the complete variable domain reads KAGVTQTPRYLIKTRGQQVTLSCSPISGHRSVSWYQQTPGQGLQFLFEYFSETQRNKGNFPGRFSGRQFSNSRSEMNVSTLELGDSALYLCASSLDFGETDTQYFGPGTRLTVL.